This T cell receptor beta chain was recovered during a study of human T cells and chemical hapten exposure. Germline loops: CDR1 SGDLS, CDR2 YYNGEE. With V trimmed by 4 bases and J by 10 bases, 11 bases remained unmatched. CDR3 length: 15 residues. TCRdb redid the calling of the RACE reads with MiXCR, one entry per CDR3 protein. The sample carries some 400,000 distinct CDR3 sequences, around 5.5% recorded once. This clonotype was counted between two and nine times. Time point reported: pre-sensitization, week 0. Treatment noted: therapeutic diphenylcyclopropenone sensitization with weekly scalp DPC. The TCR originated in a woman in her 50s with alopecia areata. Some clones in this sample may be carry-over from other donors' samples. The chain couples TRBV9 to TRBJ1-6, with 7 bases lining up with TRBD1. The sample consisted of whole blood, taken in connection with sensitization to the hapten diphenylcyclopropenone (DPC). The CDR3 nucleotides are TGTGCCAGCAGCCCACAGGGACAGCCTTCCTCACCCCTCCACTTT. This gives the protein CASSPQGQPSSPLHF.